These T cell receptor beta chains were read from a single sample in a study of control samples from healthy donors and cancer patients. This table comes from immunoSEQ multiplex PCR, and its TCRdb copy is limited to in-frame clones, with some not included. The sample records about 83,000 clones, roughly 89% being singletons. The source material was blood. Receptor source: a man in his fifties in good health. CDR3s include the opening cysteine and the closing phenylalanine or tryptophan. Fields, in order: CDR3 protein, V gene, J gene, D gene. D genes are given only for firm matches.

CDR3 protein: CASSVVGRDGYTF
V gene: TRBV9
J gene: TRBJ1-2
D gene: NA

CDR3 protein: CASSLAGGLRDTQYF
V gene: TRBV11-2
J gene: TRBJ2-3
D gene: TRBD2

CDR3 protein: CAISEGFSGANVLTF
V gene: TRBV10-3
J gene: TRBJ2-6
D gene: NA

CDR3 protein: CASSFGFRNTEAFF
V gene: TRBV28
J gene: TRBJ1-1
D gene: NA

CDR3 protein: CASAPQGKDYEQYF
V gene: TRBV6-5
J gene: TRBJ2-7
D gene: NA

CDR3 protein: CASSVNRGGTEAFF
V gene: TRBV6-4
J gene: TRBJ1-1
D gene: TRBD1

CDR3 protein: CATSDQGASNQPQHF
V gene: TRBV24-1
J gene: TRBJ1-5
D gene: TRBD1

CDR3 protein: CASSLQGWGHTGELFF
V gene: TRBV5-4
J gene: TRBJ2-2
D gene: NA

CDR3 protein: CAWSVGRWGSTEAFF
V gene: TRBV30
J gene: TRBJ1-1
D gene: NA

CDR3 protein: CASNFGVETQYF
V gene: TRBV7-2
J gene: TRBJ2-5
D gene: NA

CDR3 protein: CASGRKTYGYTF
V gene: TRBV27
J gene: TRBJ1-2
D gene: NA

CDR3 protein: CAWSVLNTEAFF
V gene: TRBV30
J gene: TRBJ1-1
D gene: NA

CDR3 protein: CASSFQGNGYTF
V gene: TRBV27
J gene: TRBJ1-2
D gene: NA

CDR3 protein: CASSRRTGETEAFF
V gene: TRBV4-2
J gene: TRBJ1-1
D gene: TRBD1

CDR3 protein: CASKDSRYEQYF
V gene: TRBV6-5
J gene: TRBJ2-7
D gene: NA

CDR3 protein: CASSLEWQGGLNYGYTF
V gene: TRBV7-9
J gene: TRBJ1-2
D gene: NA

CDR3 protein: CASSKSGDAQPQHF
V gene: TRBV7-9
J gene: TRBJ1-5
D gene: NA

CDR3 protein: CASSQEDGTVYSGANVLTF
V gene: TRBV4-3
J gene: TRBJ2-6
D gene: TRBD1

CDR3 protein: CSVDNGGLGYEQYF
V gene: TRBV29-1
J gene: TRBJ2-7
D gene: NA

CDR3 protein: CASSYSSTGGSYEQYF
V gene: TRBV6-5
J gene: TRBJ2-7
D gene: NA

CDR3 protein: CASRDRGRNRPQHF
V gene: TRBV6-6
J gene: TRBJ1-5
D gene: TRBD1

CDR3 protein: CASSSRQGQDIQYF
V gene: TRBV6-5
J gene: TRBJ2-4
D gene: TRBD1

CDR3 protein: CASSLRDYEQFF
V gene: TRBV10-2
J gene: TRBJ2-1
D gene: NA

CDR3 protein: CASSVATDNSPLHF
V gene: TRBV9
J gene: TRBJ1-6
D gene: NA

CDR3 protein: CASSPTGLSGANVLTF
V gene: TRBV5-5
J gene: TRBJ2-6
D gene: NA

CDR3 protein: CASSLTGTNEKLFF
V gene: TRBV7-9
J gene: TRBJ1-4
D gene: NA

CDR3 protein: CATSEGGWGEQYF
V gene: TRBV24-1
J gene: TRBJ2-7
D gene: NA

CDR3 protein: CASSPTGRNYGYTF
V gene: TRBV7-9
J gene: TRBJ1-2
D gene: NA

CDR3 protein: CASSQENRGDYGYTF
V gene: TRBV5-1
J gene: TRBJ1-2
D gene: TRBD1

CDR3 protein: CASSSQGGNQPQHF
V gene: TRBV6-5
J gene: TRBJ1-5
D gene: TRBD1

CDR3 protein: CAREWGGIDQPQHF
V gene: TRBV10-3
J gene: TRBJ1-5
D gene: NA

CDR3 protein: CASSAGLGSGNTIYF
V gene: TRBV9
J gene: TRBJ1-3
D gene: NA

CDR3 protein: CSAGWDYGYTF
V gene: TRBV20-1
J gene: TRBJ1-2
D gene: NA

CDR3 protein: CASSLTGPDTQYF
V gene: TRBV11-2
J gene: TRBJ2-3
D gene: NA

CDR3 protein: CASSAGLYQPQHF
V gene: TRBV2
J gene: TRBJ1-5
D gene: NA

CDR3 protein: CASSISSRMNTEAFF
V gene: TRBV19
J gene: TRBJ1-1
D gene: NA

CDR3 protein: CASSLEGQPQHF
V gene: TRBV12-3/TRBV12-4
J gene: TRBJ1-5
D gene: NA

CDR3 protein: CASSPLGIRSGANVLTF
V gene: TRBV3-1/TRBV3-2
J gene: TRBJ2-6
D gene: NA

CDR3 protein: CASRKDNYGYTF
V gene: TRBV27
J gene: TRBJ1-2
D gene: NA

CDR3 protein: CASSRTGRTEAFF
V gene: TRBV5-1
J gene: TRBJ1-1
D gene: TRBD1

CDR3 protein: CASGLTPGLGQGFGKLFF
V gene: TRBV12-5
J gene: TRBJ1-4
D gene: TRBD1

CDR3 protein: CASGTEKRTQYF
V gene: TRBV12-3/TRBV12-4
J gene: TRBJ2-5
D gene: NA

CDR3 protein: CASMRLNTIYF
V gene: TRBV25-1
J gene: TRBJ1-3
D gene: NA

CDR3 protein: CASSIGGVGITGELFF
V gene: TRBV19
J gene: TRBJ2-2
D gene: NA

CDR3 protein: CASSSTGFSEAFF
V gene: TRBV12-3/TRBV12-4
J gene: TRBJ1-1
D gene: NA

CDR3 protein: CASTGTVSTGELFF
V gene: TRBV6-5
J gene: TRBJ2-2
D gene: TRBD1

CDR3 protein: CASIRDIGSLTEAFF
V gene: TRBV6-5
J gene: TRBJ1-1
D gene: NA

CDR3 protein: CATSRVRFLSSYEQYF
V gene: TRBV15
J gene: TRBJ2-7
D gene: NA

CDR3 protein: CATWTGANNQPQHF
V gene: TRBV10-3
J gene: TRBJ1-5
D gene: TRBD1